This T cell receptor (beta chain) was retrieved from a study of T cell repertoires in cytomegalovirus infection. Study-level information: Both recently identified HLA-C-restricted and well-studied HLA-B-restricted CMV epitopes were used in the study.

Germline CDR1 SNHLY, CDR2 FYNNEI. CDR3 length: 14 amino acids. J lost 5 bases, V lost 4 bases, and 5 bases had no gene match. TCRdb re-analysed the reads in MiXCR, keeping a single row per CDR3 protein. The repertoire holds 830,000 or so distinct CDR3 sequences, about 33% seen once, with 9.5% to 15% in the top ten. Study findings and constraints: CMV carriers having the relevant HLA were flagged by cumulative public TCR beta family frequency. Predominance within the ex vivo response was attributable to HLA-C-restricted CMV-specific TCR beta clonotypes.

With respect to this clonotype: The target antigen is unknown.

This clonotype was obtained from a human donor in good health (CMV status not recorded). Some clones in this sample may be carry-over from other donors' samples. The source material was cultured CD8+ T cells from PBMCs, sampled from culture after CMV antigen stimulation. The chain employs TRBV2 and TRBJ2-5, with TRBD1 identical over 9 bases. The CDR3 region is CASSGTGVYETQYF. The DNA of the CDR3 is TGTGCCAGCAGTGGGACAGGGGTTTACGAGACCCAGTACTTC.